A single sample gave rise to the 5 T cell receptor beta chains below, sequenced in a study of shared clonotypes between healthy human individuals. Clones were read by immunoSEQ multiplex PCR, and TCRdb kept only the in-frame ones, dropping some. Of roughly 810,000 clones listed, about 97% are singletons. CD45RO negativity and positive selection for CCR7 defined naive CD8 cells, a population that excluded terminally differentiated effector memory CD45RA+ cells. The sample consisted of naive CD8+ T cells sorted from blood. The source is a man aged 25-40 years in good health.

The chain couples TRBV6-5 to TRBJ1-2; D might be TRBD1 (5 bases). The CDR3 runs 14 residues. Trimming pared 8 bases from V and 8 bases from J, leaving 21 bases between. CDR1 is MNHEY, CDR2 SVGAGI, per germline. CDR3 residues: CASGTTVMKEGYTF. The CDR3 bases are TGTGCCAGCGGGACGACAGTTATGAAAGAAGGCTACACCTTC.

The chain links TRBV6-6 to TRBJ1-1, with D unresolved. V lost 5 bases and J lost 4, with 5 bases in between. Germline V gene lookup returns CDR1 MNHNY and CDR2 SVGAGI (reference sequence). The CDR3 is made up of 11 amino acids. The CDR3 nucleotides are TGTGCCAGCAGTACGATCACTGAAGCTTTCTTT. This encodes CASSTITEAFF.

V usage is TRBV28 and J usage is TRBJ2-1, with 10 bases that match TRBD1. CDR3 length: 15 residues. Germline assignment: CDR1 MDHEN and CDR2 SYDVKM. Trimming cost V 6 bases and J 10 bases; bases outside gene matches: 12. In DNA, the CDR3 is TGTGCCAGCAGGGGGGGGACAGGGGTTTATCCGGAGCAGTTCTTC. Amino acids: CASRGGTGVYPEQFF.

A remark on this clone: This same CDR3 is encoded by further DNA sequences in the sample. The chain uses TRBV5-5 and TRBJ2-3; D gene ambiguous. CDR1 and CDR2 (germline): SGHKS, YYEKEE (reference sequence). The CDR3 has 14 amino acids. Trimming took off 0 bases at V and 0 bases at J, with 5 bases between the two ends. The CDR3: CASSLADSTDTQYF. Written as DNA, the CDR3 is TGTGCCAGCAGCTTGGCGGATAGCACAGATACGCAGTATTTT.

The genes are TRBV15 and TRBJ2-3; 7 bases are a match to TRBD1. This CDR3 comprises 15 residues. Per the germline V gene, CDR1 is LNHNV and CDR2 is YYDKDF (reference sequence). The J segment lost 4 bases and the V segment lost 5 bases, leaving 9 bases of the junction unmatched. CDR3 region: CATSYRDRGSDTQYF. CDR3 in DNA: TGTGCCACCAGCTACCGGGACAGAGGTTCAGATACGCAGTATTTT.